A single T cell receptor beta chain is shown here with its context. What it binds is unknown. PCR primers comprised 60 Vbeta and 13 Jbeta primers. Profiled with immunoSEQ multiplex PCR; TCRdb holds only in-frame clones, not every one. The sample consists of about 200,000 clones, approximately 80% of them appearing once. This sample stems from a study of cytomegalovirus exposure and HLA in healthy donors. Study as a whole: An earlier analysis found fewer than 140 million unique TCR beta sequences from approximately 200 million T cells.

This CDR3 comprises 12 residues. Between the trimmed V and J ends, which lost 4 bases and 5 bases, there was a span of 9 bases. The germline gives CDR1 MGHRA, CDR2 YSYEKL. Overall study findings and caveats: Most TCR sequences showed up rarely, but some public TCRs showed up in many donors. In a later analysis, HLA-associated beta chains showed higher expansion and lower generation probabilities than comparable chains. In vitro data verified three CMV-associated chains as specific for CMV antigens.

The receptor's source is a young man in good health and CMV-seronegative. Material: PBMCs. The chain is built from TRBV4-1 and TRBJ2-7, with D maybe TRBD2 (5 bases). The CDR3 sequence is CASSPGVDEQYF. The CDR3 DNA follows: TGCGCCAGCAGCCCCGGGGTTGACGAGCAGTACTTC.